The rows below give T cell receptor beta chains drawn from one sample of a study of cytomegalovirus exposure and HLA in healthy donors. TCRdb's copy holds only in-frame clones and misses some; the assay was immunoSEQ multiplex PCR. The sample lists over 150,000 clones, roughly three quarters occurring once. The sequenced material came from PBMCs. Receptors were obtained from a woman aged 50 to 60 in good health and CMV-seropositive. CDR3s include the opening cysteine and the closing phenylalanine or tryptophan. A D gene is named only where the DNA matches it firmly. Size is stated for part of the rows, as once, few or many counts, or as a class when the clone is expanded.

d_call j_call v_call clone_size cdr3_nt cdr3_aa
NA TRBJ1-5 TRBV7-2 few TGTGCCAGCAGCCAGAGGAGGGATCAGCCCCAGCATTTT CASSQRRDQPQHF
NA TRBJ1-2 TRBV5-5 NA TGTGCCAGCAGCTTGTCTGTGAGGGCGTCCACCTATGGCTACACCTTC CASSLSVRASTYGYTF
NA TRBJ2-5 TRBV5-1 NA TGCGCCAGCAGCCCGGGTTATCTGGAGACCCAGTACTTC CASSPGYLETQYF
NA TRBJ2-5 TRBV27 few TGTGCCAGCAGTACCCGGGACGGAGGGCAAGAGACCCAGTACTTC CASSTRDGGQETQYF
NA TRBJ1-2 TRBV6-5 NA TGTGCCAGCACCCCGGCAGGAACTAACTATGGCTACACCTTC CASTPAGTNYGYTF
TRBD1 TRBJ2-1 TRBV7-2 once TGTGCCAGCAGCTTAGGGACAGGGATCAATGAGCAGTTCTTC CASSLGTGINEQFF
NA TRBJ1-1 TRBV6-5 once TGTGCCAGCAGGGCGGAGGAGAGGAACACTGAAGCTTTCTTT CASRAEERNTEAFF
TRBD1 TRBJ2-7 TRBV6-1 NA TGTGCCAGCAATCTTGGACAGGGGCCCTCCTACGAGCAGTACTTC CASNLGQGPSYEQYF
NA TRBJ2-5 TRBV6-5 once TGTGCCAGCAGTACGGACCAAGAGACCCAGTACTTC CASSTDQETQYF
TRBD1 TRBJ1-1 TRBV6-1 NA TGTGCCAGCAGCTTACAGGGGGCAAACACTGAAGCTTTCTTT CASSLQGANTEAFF
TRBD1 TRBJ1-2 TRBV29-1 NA TGCAGCGCTGGGACAGATAATAACTATGGCTACACCTTC CSAGTDNNYGYTF
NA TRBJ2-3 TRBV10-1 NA TGCGCCAGCAGTGAATCCGGCACAGATACGCAGTATTTT CASSESGTDTQYF
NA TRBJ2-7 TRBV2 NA TGTGCCAGCAGTGGACAAGGCTATACTTACGAGCAGTACTTC CASSGQGYTYEQYF
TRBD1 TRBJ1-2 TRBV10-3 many TGTGCCATCAACCCGGGACAGAACTATGGCTACACCTTC CAINPGQNYGYTF
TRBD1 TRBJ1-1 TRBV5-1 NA TGCGCCAGCAGCTTGGAACAGGGGGGAACTGAAGCTTTCTTT CASSLEQGGTEAFF
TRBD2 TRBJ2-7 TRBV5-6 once TGTGCCAGCAGCTGGGGACTAGCGGGTCTCTACGAGCAGTACTTC CASSWGLAGLYEQYF
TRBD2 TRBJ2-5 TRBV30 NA TGTGCCTGGAGTGATGGACGGGGGGGTCGGCGGGAGACCCAGTACTTC CAWSDGRGGRRETQYF
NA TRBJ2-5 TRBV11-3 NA TGTGCCAGCAGCCGTGGACAGAACCAAGAGACCCAGTACTTC CASSRGQNQETQYF
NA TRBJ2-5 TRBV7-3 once TGTGCCAGCAGCTCCGGGTTCCAAGAGACCCAGTACTTC CASSSGFQETQYF
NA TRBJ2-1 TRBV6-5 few TGTGCCAGCAGGCCCGTCTCGGCGGAACGGGAGTTCTTC CASRPVSAEREFF
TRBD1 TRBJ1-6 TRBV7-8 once TGTGCCAGCAGCTTAGTGGGACAGACGAGCTCCTATAATTCACCCCTCCACTTT CASSLVGQTSSYNSPLHF
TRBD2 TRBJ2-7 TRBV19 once TGTGCCAGTAGTATGCTCCTCGGCGGGGGGGTCTACGAGCAGTACTTC CASSMLLGGGVYEQYF
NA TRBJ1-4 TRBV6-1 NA TGTGCCAGCCGTCAAGGCTTCCAGGGGAGAGGTGAAAAACTGTTTTTT CASRQGFQGRGEKLFF
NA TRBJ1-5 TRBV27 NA TGTGCCAGCAGTTTTACCAGGGAGGAGCCCCAGCATTTT CASSFTREEPQHF
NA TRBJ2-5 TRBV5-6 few TGTGCCAGCAGCTTGGCTCACCAAGAGACCCAGTACTTC CASSLAHQETQYF
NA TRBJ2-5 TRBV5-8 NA TGTGCCAGCAGCCTCGTGTATGAGACCCAGTACTTC CASSLVYETQYF
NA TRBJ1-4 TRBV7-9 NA TGTGCCAGCAGCGCACTTTACAGGCCAACTAATGAAAAACTGTTTTTT CASSALYRPTNEKLFF
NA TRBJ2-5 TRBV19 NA TGTGCCAGTAGTATTTTACCGGGGCCAGGGGCAAAAGAGACCCAGTACTTC CASSILPGPGAKETQYF
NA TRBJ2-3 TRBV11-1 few TGTGCCAGCAGCTCGTTCGGCCCGGGGATGGCGGCAGATACGCAGTATTTT CASSSFGPGMAADTQYF
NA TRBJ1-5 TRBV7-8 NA TGTGCCAGCAGCTCGAACCGGGGGCAGCCCCAGCATTTT CASSSNRGQPQHF
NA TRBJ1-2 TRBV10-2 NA TGCGCCAGCGCAGGTTCCCGTTTCGGCTACACCTTC CASAGSRFGYTF
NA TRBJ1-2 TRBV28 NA TGTGCCAGCAGTCCCCGGGGGGGGTGGGGCTACACCTTC CASSPRGGWGYTF
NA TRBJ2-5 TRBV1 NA TGCACCAGCAGCCATCAAGCGGGGGGGAAAGAGACCCAGTACTTC CTSSHQAGGKETQYF
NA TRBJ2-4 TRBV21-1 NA TGTGCCAGCAGCAAAGCGGCGGCCAGGGGCCGAGCCAAAAACATTCAGTACTTC CASSKAAARGRAKNIQYF
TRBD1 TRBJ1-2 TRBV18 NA TGTGCCAGCTCACCAGCGGGACAGGAGTATGGCTACACCTTC CASSPAGQEYGYTF
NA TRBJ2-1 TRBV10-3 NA TGTGCCATCAGTGAAGAGGCTAGAGGCAATGAGCAGTTCTTC CAISEEARGNEQFF
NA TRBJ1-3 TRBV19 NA TGTGCCAGTAAGAGAGGCCCCGGAAACACCATATATTTT CASKRGPGNTIYF
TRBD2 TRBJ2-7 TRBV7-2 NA TGTGCCAGCAGCCCCCGGGGGGGCCCCTACGAGCAGTACTTC CASSPRGGPYEQYF
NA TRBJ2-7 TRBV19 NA TGTGCCAGTAGTCCGCAGGGTGCGAACGAGCAGTACTTC CASSPQGANEQYF
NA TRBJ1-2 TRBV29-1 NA TGCAGCGTTGAAGAAGAGCATAACTATGGCTACACCTTC CSVEEEHNYGYTF
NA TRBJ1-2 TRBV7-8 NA TGTGCCAGCAGCTTAGCGGCACAGGGTTTGCATGGCTACACCTTC CASSLAAQGLHGYTF
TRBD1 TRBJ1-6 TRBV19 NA TGTGCCAGTTCCGGACAGGGGAATTCACCCCTCCACTTT CASSGQGNSPLHF
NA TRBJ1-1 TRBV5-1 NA TGCGCCAGCAGCGTCGGGGGGTTGGGAACTGAAGCTTTCTTT CASSVGGLGTEAFF